This T cell receptor (beta chain) emerged from a study of shared clonotypes between healthy human individuals. Study-level results: Among donors, the sharing of clonotypes was expected to be influenced by sequencing depth.

Profiled with immunoSEQ multiplex PCR; TCRdb holds only in-frame clones, not every one. There are hundreds of thousands of clones in the sample; about 98% occur only once, and roughly 0.29% lies in the top ten. Germline values: CDR1 LGHNA, CDR2 YNFKEQ. There are 12 residues in the CDR3. V was cut by 6 bases and J by 2 bases, with 7 bases left in between. This clone was observed once. The antigen is undetermined. CD45RO-negative cells were positively selected for CCR7, leaving out terminally differentiated effector memory CD45RA+ cells. The origin of this receptor is a man aged 25-45 years in good health. The rearrangement uses TRBV4-2 and TRBJ1-2; D gene ambiguous. Material: naive CD8+ T cells sorted from blood. The CDR3: CASSKKNYGYTF. The CDR3 nucleotides are TGTGCCAGCAGTAAGAAGAACTATGGCTACACCTTC.